Listed below are T cell receptor beta chains from one sample, sequenced in a study of siplizumab effects on memory and regulatory T cells. Only in-frame clones appear in the TCRdb table, and some are missing; sequencing was by immunoSEQ multiplex PCR. The table includes some 52,000 clones, under 98% detected once. The source material was naive CD4+ T cells sorted from blood. These receptors came from a human donor in good health. Both conserved end residues are part of each CDR3. A D gene is named only where the DNA matches it firmly. Not every row has a clone size; where given, it reads once, few, many or a size class.

.	TRBD1	TRBJ2-5	TRBV5-4	CASSIGTGGGWETQYF	TGTGCCAGCAGCATAGGGACAGGGGGCGGGTGGGAGACCCAGTACTTC
once	.	TRBJ1-6	TRBV27	CASSFRTYYNSPLHF	TGTGCCAGCAGTTTCCGGACGTACTATAATTCACCCCTCCACTTT
.	TRBD1	TRBJ2-1	TRBV27	CASRGDRGRYNEQFF	TGTGCCAGCAGGGGGGACAGGGGAAGGTACAATGAGCAGTTCTTC
.	TRBD2	TRBJ2-5	TRBV5-5	CASSLASGGETQYF	TGTGCCAGCAGCTTAGCATCGGGAGGGGAGACCCAGTACTTC
.	TRBD2	TRBJ2-1	TRBV7-3	CASSLAGGPGNEQFF	TGTGCCAGCAGCTTAGCGGGAGGGCCCGGTAATGAGCAGTTCTTC
.	.	TRBJ2-7	TRBV11-2	CASSPLRVTYEQYF	TGTGCCAGCAGCCCTTTGAGGGTTACCTACGAGCAGTACTTC
.	TRBD1	TRBJ2-6	TRBV5-6	CASSLGQGLGSGANVLTF	TGTGCCAGCAGCTTGGGACAGGGTCTAGGGTCTGGGGCCAACGTCCTGACTTTC
.	.	TRBJ1-1	TRBV18	CASSPGGNTEAFF	TGTGCCAGCTCACCGGGGGGTAACACTGAAGCTTTCTTT
.	.	TRBJ2-3	TRBV5-8	CASSKGRDSYTDTQYF	TGTGCCAGCAGCAAGGGGCGGGACAGCTACACAGATACGCAGTATTTT
.	TRBD2	TRBJ2-7	TRBV5-1	CASSLETSGSRYEQYF	TGCGCCAGCAGCTTAGAAACTAGCGGGAGTCGGTACGAGCAGTACTTC
.	.	TRBJ1-4	TRBV19	CASSIRGAREKLFF	TGTGCCAGTAGTATTAGGGGGGCGCGTGAAAAACTGTTTTTT
.	.	TRBJ2-1	TRBV21-1	CASSRDRPYNEQFF	TGTGCCAGCAGCAGAGACAGGCCCTACAATGAGCAGTTCTTC
.	.	TRBJ2-3	TRBV5-4	CASRVNPSTDTQYF	TGTGCCAGCAGAGTTAACCCTAGCACAGATACGCAGTATTTT
once	.	TRBJ1-4	TRBV5-1	CASSPVTHEKLFF	TGCGCCAGCAGCCCGGTCACTCATGAAAAACTGTTTTTT
.	TRBD2	TRBJ2-4	TRBV19	CASSKVLGGREAKNIQYF	TGTGCCAGTAGTAAGGTTCTTGGCGGGAGGGAAGCCAAAAACATTCAGTACTTC
.	.	TRBJ2-2	TRBV5-4	CASSLVLSNTGELFF	TGTGCCAGCAGCTTGGTCCTATCGAACACCGGGGAGCTGTTTTTT
.	TRBD1	TRBJ1-5	TRBV2	CASSAQTGGNQPQHF	TGTGCCAGCAGTGCCCAGACAGGGGGGAATCAGCCCCAGCATTTT
.	.	TRBJ2-7	TRBV5-4	CASSLSTGVRVYEQYF	TGTGCCAGCAGCTTGTCCACCGGGGTTAGGGTCTACGAGCAGTACTTC
.	TRBD1	TRBJ2-3	TRBV15	CATSTRTGGLDTQYF	TGTGCCACCAGCACACGGACAGGGGGCTTGGATACGCAGTATTTT
.	.	TRBJ1-5	TRBV7-9	CASSLAGGPNQPQHF	TGTGCCAGCAGCTTGGCCGGGGGTCCCAATCAGCCCCAGCATTTT
.	.	TRBJ2-1	TRBV28	CASRGQPNEQFF	TGTGCCAGCCGGGGGCAGCCCAATGAGCAGTTCTTC
.	TRBD2	TRBJ2-3	TRBV6-6	CASSPLAGPGGTQYF	TGTGCCAGCAGTCCACTAGCGGGGCCAGGGGGTACGCAGTATTTT
.	TRBD1	TRBJ2-1	TRBV28	CASSTAGTVSYNEQFF	TGTGCCAGCAGTACCGCCGGGACAGTTTCCTACAATGAGCAGTTCTTC
.	.	TRBJ2-1	TRBV5-1	CASSPPPVSSYNEQFF	TGCGCCAGCAGCCCACCTCCGGTGAGCTCCTACAATGAGCAGTTCTTC
once	.	TRBJ2-2	TRBV18	CASSPYGYGELFF	TGTGCCAGCTCGCCTTACGGGTACGGGGAGCTGTTTTTT
.	TRBD1	TRBJ1-2	TRBV5-1	CASSGGTAANYGYTF	TGCGCCAGCAGCGGCGGGACAGCAGCTAACTATGGCTACACCTTC
once	.	TRBJ1-2	TRBV28	CASRVMGYGYTF	TGTGCCAGCAGAGTCATGGGCTATGGCTACACCTTC
.	TRBD1	TRBJ2-7	TRBV30	CAWSESGAGGYEQYF	TGTGCCTGGAGTGAGTCGGGTGCAGGGGGCTACGAGCAGTACTTC
.	TRBD2	TRBJ2-1	TRBV6-1	CASSATSGRSYNEQFF	TGTGCCAGCAGTGCAACTAGCGGACGCTCCTACAATGAGCAGTTCTTC
.	.	TRBJ2-5	TRBV2	CASRARGYQETQYF	TGTGCCAGCAGGGCCCGGGGGTACCAAGAGACCCAGTACTTC
.	.	TRBJ2-5	TRBV27	CASRGAGETQYF	TGTGCCAGCAGGGGAGCGGGCGAGACCCAGTACTTC
.	TRBD2	TRBJ2-3	TRBV7-2	CASSLTQFLGGTDTQYF	TGTGCCAGCAGCTTAACTCAGTTCCTGGGGGGGACAGATACGCAGTATTTT
.	.	TRBJ1-1	TRBV30	CTWTRRLMNTEAFF	TGTACCTGGACCCGACGGCTCATGAACACTGAAGCTTTCTTT
.	.	TRBJ2-7	TRBV19	CASSSGREQYF	TGTGCCAGTAGTTCTGGGCGGGAGCAGTACTTC
.	.	TRBJ1-2	TRBV28	CASSSTTWSTAGYTF	TGTGCCAGCAGTTCTACCACGTGGTCGACAGCGGGCTACACCTTC
once	.	TRBJ1-1	TRBV19	CASTTRQGHTEAFF	TGTGCCAGTACCACTCGGCAGGGGCACACTGAAGCTTTCTTT
.	.	TRBJ1-6	TRBV5-1	CASSLGGTDNSPLHF	TGCGCCAGCAGCTTGGGCGGGACCGATAATTCACCCCTCCACTTT
.	.	TRBJ1-2	TRBV23-1	CATYPTGPHIPGYTF	TGCGCCACCTATCCCACGGGCCCCCATATTCCTGGCTACACCTTC
.	.	TRBJ2-7	TRBV13	CASSLGVPYEQYF	TGTGCCAGCAGCTTAGGCGTTCCTTACGAGCAGTACTTC
.	TRBD1	TRBJ1-2	TRBV19	CASRRTGLNYGYTF	TGTGCCAGTAGACGGACAGGCCTTAACTATGGCTACACCTTC
.	TRBD1	TRBJ1-4	TRBV5-1	CASSLAGDRGLFF	TGCGCCAGCAGCTTGGCAGGGGACAGGGGACTGTTTTTT
few	TRBD1	TRBJ1-1	TRBV30	CAWCTGTGRRAFF	TGTGCCTGGTGCACGGGGACAGGGAGGAGAGCTTTCTTT
.	.	TRBJ2-2	TRBV7-3	CASSLVGTANTGELFF	TGTGCCAGCAGCCTGGTGGGGACGGCGAACACCGGGGAGCTGTTTTTT